This TCR beta chain was obtained from a study of T cells in tuberculosis listed by TCRdb under 2018. Background for the entire study: In the study, CD1B tetramers and high-throughput TCR immunosequencing were combined to characterize T cells specific for the mycobacterial lipid antigen glucose monomycolate (GMM). In a South African clinical cohort, IGRA-negative adolescents, IGRA-positive adolescents with latent tuberculosis and adults with active tuberculosis were compared, with roughly 9 people in each group.

At study entry, adolescents were screened for latent tuberculosis infection using a tuberculin skin test and the QuantiFERON-TB GOLD In-Tube IGRA. Immunosequencing was performed on unsorted cryopreserved PBMC, with 75,000 to 100,000 T cells per clinical donor covered on average. Eleven high schools in the Worcester region of the Western Cape, South Africa, served as enrollment sites for adolescents aged 12 to 18 years. About ten M. tuberculosis-infected adolescents and around ten uninfected adolescents, matched for age and sex, were selected. Adolescent PBMC were isolated from freshly drawn heparinized blood by density centrifugation and cryopreserved. As for this clone: The antigen it binds to is not known. No base quality information exists; no much larger clone differs at one position.

The immunoSEQ multiplex PCR assay was used to generate TCR libraries, with TCR-beta and/or TCR-alpha/delta assays applied to each sample. The Illumina high-throughput platform was used to sequence the amplified TCR libraries. As for the authors' bioinformatics: Clustering and dimensionality reduction relied on pairwise TCRdist distances among GMM-specific receptors from T cells that were either sorted ex vivo or expanded in vitro. The score assigned to each clinical repertoire was mean NN-distance, meaning the average TCRdist to the nearest 10% of tetramer-positive reference sequences. To compute GEM TCR motif frequency, the fraction of unique TCRs matching known GEM sequences by V/J usage and CDR3 length was calculated. Linear discriminant analysis with leave-one-out cross-validation, implemented in scikit-learn, was used to classify active tuberculosis. Sourced from immuneACCESS, this table was stored by TCRdb with only in-frame sequences that have V and J called. A share of the clones is absent; for the studies checked, an unresolved V gene accounts for under half, and the remainder has no known explanation. That table gives V, J and clone size, and the DNA gave D and trimming. In all, the sample holds tens of thousands of clones, and around 90% of those were seen once. Of the sample, 6% to 8% is held by the ten largest clones.

General study outcomes and caveats: With the diverse GMM-specific repertoire as input, a classifier achieved 85% to 90% accuracy (AUROC around 0.88), whereas GEM motif frequencies as input gave around 70% accuracy. Compared with IGRA-negative controls, TCR-alpha repertoires from active tuberculosis had smaller mean NN-distances to GMM-specific TCRs, which suggests that these TCRs underwent clonal expansion. Clinical samples were selected based on which cryopreserved specimens were available, and the active tuberculosis cases were adults whereas the controls were adolescents. The smaller NN-distances in active tuberculosis patients were driven in part by shorter CDR3-alpha lengths, while the difference seen for TCR-beta was not statistically significant.

Per the germline V gene, MDHEN is the CDR1 and SYDVKM is the CDR2. The CDR3 holds 14 amino acids from the cysteine to the phenylalanine. Only the CDR3 portion is preserved as DNA: 42 bases, with reading frame beginning at the first base. V is cut by 1 base and J by 4 bases, and the space between the germline ends is 10 bases. The V and J segments used are TRBV28 and TRBJ1-2; the D segment cannot be called with confidence. The sequenced sample was PBMCs. The receptor was derived from a donor aged 10-29 years with latent tuberculosis or without tuberculosis infection. Some clones in this sample may be carry-over from other donors' samples. The nucleotide sequence is given as TGTGCCAGCAGTTTATTCGGGGAGAGCTATGGCTACACCTTC. It codes for CASSLFGESYGYTF.